The source of this T cell receptor (beta chain) is a study of vaccination effects on CD4 cells after COVID-19. Before any sequencing was done, the ViraFEST assay used viral peptide pools to expand antigen-specific CD4+ T cells. Researchers isolated CD4+ T cells once about eleven days of culture had elapsed. In the vaccine recipients, nucleocapsid antibodies were negative and there was no prior SARS-CoV-2 infection. PBMC were cultured at around 2 million per well with roughly 9.7 IU/ml IL-2 and around 9 ug/ml peptides. Half the medium was swapped for IL-2 medium on days 3 and 7. Notes on this clone: Its antigen is undetermined.

V dropped 0 bases and J dropped 0 bases, with 13 bases sitting between them. The CDR3 consists of 16 residues. The germline V gene has CDR1 SGHRS and CDR2 YFSETQ. Here immunoSEQ multiplex PCR was the method, and the copy in TCRdb shows in-frame clones only, minus some. Here the sample spans about 55,000 clones, 70% being singletons. The study's findings and limits: Clones that were induced by infection or by vaccine showed marked contraction late after vaccination. Few convalescent patients, and no early post-infection timepoints, were available to the study.

The material sequenced was CD4+ T cells from PBMCs cultured with SARS-CoV-2 spike peptides, taken before COVID-19 vaccination. The receptor was derived from a human donor who received a COVID-19 vaccine. V is TRBV5-1 and J is TRBJ2-7; D is undetermined. The CDR3 region has the DNA TGCGCCAGCAGCTTGGGGCGCCGTGACACCTCCTACGAGCAGTACTTC. It codes for CASSLGRRDTSYEQYF.